The present T cell receptor (beta chain) was sequenced within a study of blood T cell repertoires in COVID-19. Across the whole study: Material from acute and convalescent COVID-19 was sourced from the United States, Italy and Spain. Sample material is recorded as cDNA or gDNA derived from T cells, B-cell-depleted T cells, or PBMCs.

The protocol was immunoSEQ multiplex PCR, while the TCRdb copy is restricted to in-frame clones and leaves out a portion. The sample contains around 75,000 clones, 88% of which appear only once. The germline gives CDR1 SGHVS, CDR2 FQNEAQ. V trimming: 3 bases; J trimming: 7 bases; junction bases outside the gene matches: 3. The length of the CDR3 is 13 residues. The sequencing sample was made of peripheral blood. The chain joins TRBV7-8 to TRBJ1-2, with TRBD1 matching 9 bases. The sequence came from a human donor in a cohort sampled during active COVID-19. CDR3 loop: CASSLNRGLGYTF. The CDR3, as DNA: TGTGCCAGCAGCTTGAACAGGGGGCTTGGCTACACCTTC.